The clone carrying this TCR beta chain was seen only a few times. Its antigen is undetermined. The data originate from a study of breast tumors, draining lymph nodes, adjacent tissues. Study-wide points: The lymph node origin of tumor T cells was framed as consistent with a hypothesis, not demonstrated. Tumor and nontumor repertoires were significantly more similar in luminal-like than in basal-like breast cancer. Tumors had less TCR diversity than lymph nodes, more than nontumor tissue.

The lymph nodes were axillary draining lymph nodes from breast cancer patients. TCRdb re-called the multiplex PCR reads with MiXCR, one entry per CDR3 protein. This table holds about 140,000 distinct CDR3 sequences, approximately 30% found once. V gave up 4 bases and J gave up 4 bases, with 14 bases separating them. Per germline, CDR1 SGHRS and CDR2 YFSETQ. The CDR3 covers 14 residues. This clonotype was obtained from a female donor with breast cancer. Some clones in this sample may be carry-over from other donors' samples. The chain is built from TRBV5-1 and TRBJ1-1; D not certain. The sequenced material came from axillary lymph node tissue. CDR3 coding DNA: TGCGCCAGCAGCGCCAGCGGGGAGGGCACTGAAGCTTTCTTT. Translated, it gives CASSASGEGTEAFF.